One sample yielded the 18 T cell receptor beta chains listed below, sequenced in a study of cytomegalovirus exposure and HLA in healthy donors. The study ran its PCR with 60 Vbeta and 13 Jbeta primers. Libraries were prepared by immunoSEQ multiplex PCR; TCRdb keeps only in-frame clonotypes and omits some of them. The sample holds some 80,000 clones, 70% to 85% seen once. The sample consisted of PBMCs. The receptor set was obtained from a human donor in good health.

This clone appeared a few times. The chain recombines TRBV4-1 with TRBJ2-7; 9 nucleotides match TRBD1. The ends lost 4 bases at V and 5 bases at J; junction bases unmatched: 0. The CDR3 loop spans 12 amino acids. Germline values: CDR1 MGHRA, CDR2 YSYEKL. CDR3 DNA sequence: TGCGCCAGCAGCCGGACAGGGGACGAGCAGTACTTC. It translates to CASSRTGDEQYF.

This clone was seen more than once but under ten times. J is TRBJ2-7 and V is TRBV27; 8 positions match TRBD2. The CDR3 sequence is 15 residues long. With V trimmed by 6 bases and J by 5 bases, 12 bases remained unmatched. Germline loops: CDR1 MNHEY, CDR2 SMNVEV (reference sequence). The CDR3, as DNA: TGTGCCAGCAGCCCCTCCGGGGGGGGCATCCACGAGCAGTACTTC. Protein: CASSPSGGGIHEQYF.

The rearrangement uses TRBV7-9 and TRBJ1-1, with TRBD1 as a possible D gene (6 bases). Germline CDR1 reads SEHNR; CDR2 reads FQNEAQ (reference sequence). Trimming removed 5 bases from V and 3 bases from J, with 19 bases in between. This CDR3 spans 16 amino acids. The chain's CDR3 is CASSRKVGGLDTEAFF. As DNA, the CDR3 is TGTGCCAGCAGCCGAAAGGTTGGGGGCCTCGACACTGAAGCTTTCTTT.

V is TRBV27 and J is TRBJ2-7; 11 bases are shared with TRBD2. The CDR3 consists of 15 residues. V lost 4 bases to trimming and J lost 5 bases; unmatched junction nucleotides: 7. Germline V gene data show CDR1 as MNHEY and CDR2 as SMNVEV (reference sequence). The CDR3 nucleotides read TGTGCCAGCAGTTCCCTAGCGGGGGGAGAAAACGAGCAGTACTTC. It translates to CASSSLAGGENEQYF.

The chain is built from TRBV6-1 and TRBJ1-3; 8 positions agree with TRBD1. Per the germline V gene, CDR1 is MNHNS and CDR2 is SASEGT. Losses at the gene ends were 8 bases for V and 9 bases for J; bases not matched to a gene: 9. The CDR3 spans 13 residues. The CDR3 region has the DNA TGTGCCAGCCCGGACAGGGTTCTGTCCACCATATATTTT. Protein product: CASPDRVLSTIYF.

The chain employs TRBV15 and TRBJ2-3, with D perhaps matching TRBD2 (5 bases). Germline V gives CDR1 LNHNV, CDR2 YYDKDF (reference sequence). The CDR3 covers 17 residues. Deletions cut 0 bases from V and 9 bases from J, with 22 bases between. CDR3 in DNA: TGTGCCACCAGCAGAGAGAGGGTTTCGATAGGAAAATGCACGCAGTATTTT. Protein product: CATSRERVSIGKCTQYF. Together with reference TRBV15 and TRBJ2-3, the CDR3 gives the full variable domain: DAMVIQNPRYQVTQFGKPVTLSCSQTLNHNVMYWYQQKSSQAPKLLFHYYDKDFNNEADTPDNFQSRRPNTSFCFLDIRSPGLGDTAMYLCATSRERVSIGKCTQYFGPGTRLTVL.

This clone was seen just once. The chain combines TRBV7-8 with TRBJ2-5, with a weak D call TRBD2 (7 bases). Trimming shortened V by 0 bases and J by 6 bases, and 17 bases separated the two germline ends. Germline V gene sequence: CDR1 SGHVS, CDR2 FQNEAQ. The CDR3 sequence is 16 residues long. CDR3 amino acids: CASSLAGGGQQKTQYF. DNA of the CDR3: TGTGCCAGCAGCTTAGCGGGCGGGGGCCAACAAAAGACCCAGTACTTC. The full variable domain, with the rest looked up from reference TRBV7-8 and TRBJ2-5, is GAGVSQSPRYKVAKRGQDVALRCDPISGHVSLFWYQQALGQGPEFLTYFQNEAQLDKSGLPSDRFFAERPEGSVSTLKIQRTQQEDSAVYLCASSLAGGGQQKTQYFGPGTRLLVL.

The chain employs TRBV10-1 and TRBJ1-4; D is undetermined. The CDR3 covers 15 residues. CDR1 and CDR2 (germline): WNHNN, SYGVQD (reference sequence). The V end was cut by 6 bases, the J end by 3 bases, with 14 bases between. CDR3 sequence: CASRTSGSANEKLFF. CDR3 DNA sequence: TGCGCCAGCAGGACATCAGGTTCCGCTAATGAAAAACTGTTTTTT.

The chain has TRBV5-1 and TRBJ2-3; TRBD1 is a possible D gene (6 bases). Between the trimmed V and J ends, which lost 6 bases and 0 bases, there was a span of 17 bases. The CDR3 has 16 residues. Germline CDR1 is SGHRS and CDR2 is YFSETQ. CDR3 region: CASNPQGQTSTDTQYF. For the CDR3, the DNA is TGCGCCAGCAACCCGCAAGGACAGACTAGCACAGATACGCAGTATTTT.

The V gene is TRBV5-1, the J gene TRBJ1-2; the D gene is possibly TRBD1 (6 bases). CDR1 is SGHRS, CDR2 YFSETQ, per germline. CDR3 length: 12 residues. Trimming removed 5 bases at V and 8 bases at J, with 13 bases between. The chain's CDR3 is CASRLTGRGYTF. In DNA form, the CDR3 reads TGCGCCAGCAGACTGACAGGCCGAGGCTACACCTTC.

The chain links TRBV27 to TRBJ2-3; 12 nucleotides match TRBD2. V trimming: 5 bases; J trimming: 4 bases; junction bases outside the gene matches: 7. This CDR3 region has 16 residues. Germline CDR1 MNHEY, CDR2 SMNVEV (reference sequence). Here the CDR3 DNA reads TGTGCCAGCAGTCCCACACTAGCGGGGGGTGCAGATACGCAGTATTTT. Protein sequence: CASSPTLAGGADTQYF.

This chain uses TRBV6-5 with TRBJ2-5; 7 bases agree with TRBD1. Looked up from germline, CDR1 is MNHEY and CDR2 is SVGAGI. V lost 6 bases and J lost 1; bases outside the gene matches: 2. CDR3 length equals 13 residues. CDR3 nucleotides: TGTGCCAGCAGGCGACAGGGCCAAGAGACCCAGTACTTC. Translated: CASRRQGQETQYF.

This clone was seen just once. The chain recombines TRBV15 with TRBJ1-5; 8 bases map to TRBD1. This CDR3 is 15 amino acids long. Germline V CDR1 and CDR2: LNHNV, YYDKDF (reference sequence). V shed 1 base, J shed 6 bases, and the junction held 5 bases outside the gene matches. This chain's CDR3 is CATSRGDRRSQPQHF. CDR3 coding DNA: TGTGCCACCAGCAGAGGGGACAGGCGATCTCAGCCCCAGCATTTT.

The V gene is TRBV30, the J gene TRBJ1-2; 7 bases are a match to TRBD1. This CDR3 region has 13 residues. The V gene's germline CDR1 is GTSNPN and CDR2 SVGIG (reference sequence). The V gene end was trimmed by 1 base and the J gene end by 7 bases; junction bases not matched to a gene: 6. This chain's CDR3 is CAWSADRLGGYTF. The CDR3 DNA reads TGTGCCTGGAGTGCGGACAGGCTGGGTGGCTACACCTTC.

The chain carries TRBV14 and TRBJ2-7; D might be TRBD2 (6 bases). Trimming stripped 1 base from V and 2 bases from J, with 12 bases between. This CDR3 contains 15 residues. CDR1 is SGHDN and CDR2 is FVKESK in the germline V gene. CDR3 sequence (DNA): TGTGCCAGCAGCCAAGTGGGGGGAGGCGCCTACGAGCAGTACTTC. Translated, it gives CASSQVGGGAYEQYF.

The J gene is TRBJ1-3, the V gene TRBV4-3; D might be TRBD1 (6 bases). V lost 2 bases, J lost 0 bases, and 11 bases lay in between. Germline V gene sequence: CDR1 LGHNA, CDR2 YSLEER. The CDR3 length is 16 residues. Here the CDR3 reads CASSQTRGHSGNTIYF. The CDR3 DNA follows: TGCGCCAGCAGCCAAACCAGGGGCCACTCTGGAAACACCATATATTTT.

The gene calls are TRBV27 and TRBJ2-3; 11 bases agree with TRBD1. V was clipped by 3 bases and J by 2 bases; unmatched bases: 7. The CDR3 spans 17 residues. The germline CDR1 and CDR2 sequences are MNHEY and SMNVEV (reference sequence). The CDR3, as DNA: TGTGCCAGCAGTTTCATTCGGACAGGGGGCTCCACAGATACGCAGTATTTT. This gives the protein CASSFIRTGGSTDTQYF.

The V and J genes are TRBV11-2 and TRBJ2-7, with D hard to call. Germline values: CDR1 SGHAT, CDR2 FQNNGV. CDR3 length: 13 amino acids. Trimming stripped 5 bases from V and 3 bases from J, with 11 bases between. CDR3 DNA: TGTGCCAGCAGCCCCGCCCGGTTCTACGAGCAGTACTTC. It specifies CASSPARFYEQYF.